The 9 T cell receptor beta chains reported below all come from one sample, sequenced in a study of T cell changes during pregnancy in multiple sclerosis. Produced via immunoSEQ multiplex PCR; TCRdb's table is partial and in-frame only. The sample holds approximately 44,000 clones, about 91% seen once. Here the sequenced sample was CD4+ T cells from peripheral blood mononuclear cells, taken before pregnancy. These receptors came from a female donor with multiple sclerosis, enrolled in a pregnancy study.

The rearrangement uses TRBV5-1 and TRBJ1-2, with D possibly TRBD1 on 5 matching bases. Between the trimmed V and J ends, which lost 1 base and 6 bases, there was a span of 7 bases. This CDR3 has 12 residues. Per the germline V gene, CDR1 is SGHRS and CDR2 is YFSETQ. Written as DNA, the CDR3 is TGCGCCAGCAGCTTGTCCAGGGATGGCTACACCTTC. Protein: CASSLSRDGYTF.

This rearrangement joins TRBV27 to TRBJ1-1; D gene ambiguous. The CDR3 length is 11 residues. V lost 4 bases to trimming and J lost 7 bases, with 7 bases between them. The germline V gene encodes CDR1 MNHEY and CDR2 SMNVEV (reference sequence). The CDR3 here is CASSSTSEAFF. In DNA, the CDR3 is TGTGCCAGCAGTTCCACGAGTGAAGCTTTCTTT.

The rearrangement joins TRBV6-1 to TRBJ2-7; 11 bases agree with TRBD1. This CDR3 comprises 13 residues. Germline loops: CDR1 MNHNS, CDR2 SASEGT. The V segment lost 7 bases and the J segment 6 bases; nucleotides outside the gene matches: 5. The CDR3 DNA is TGTGCCAGCATAAGGGACAGGGGGGGCGAGCAGTACTTC. Translation: CASIRDRGGEQYF.

The chain combines TRBV19 with TRBJ1-2; tentative D call: TRBD1 (5 bases). The CDR3 is made up of 15 amino acids. The V end was cut by 4 bases, the J end by 4 bases, with 16 bases between. Per germline, CDR1 LNHDA and CDR2 SQIVND (reference sequence). The CDR3, as DNA: TGTGCCAGTAGTAGCGGGGCCTCCTTCCTCTATGGCTACACCTTC. This sequence encodes CASSSGASFLYGYTF.

The chain uses TRBV11-2 and TRBJ1-2, with TRBD1 matching over 9 bases. Germline assignment: CDR1 SGHAT and CDR2 FQNNGV. This CDR3 spans 14 amino acids. Losses at the gene ends were 5 bases for V and 5 bases for J; bases not matched to a gene: 6. This CDR3 is CASSAQTGGYGYTF. The CDR3 nucleotides are TGTGCCAGCAGCGCCCAGACAGGGGGTTATGGCTACACCTTC.

This clone is a singleton in its sample. V usage is TRBV2 and J usage is TRBJ2-7; D might be TRBD1 (5 bases). The CDR3 is made up of 13 amino acids. Germline CDR1 and CDR2: SNHLY and FYNNEI. Trimming pared 4 bases from V and 2 bases from J, leaving 9 bases between. The CDR3 nucleotides read TGTGCCAGCAGTGGGACATTACCCTACGAGCAGTACTTC. Translation: CASSGTLPYEQYF.

The rearrangement links TRBV7-2 to TRBJ2-3; 7 nucleotides align to TRBD2. This CDR3 has 13 amino acids. The ends lost 5 bases at V and 7 bases at J; junction bases unmatched: 6. CDR1 and CDR2 from the germline V gene are SGHTA and FQGNSA. The CDR3 bases are TGTGCCAGCAGCCTGATGCGGGGGAATACGCAGTATTTT. Its protein is CASSLMRGNTQYF.

This rearrangement joins TRBV29-1 to TRBJ1-1; the match to TRBD1 covers 8 bases. This CDR3 is built from 14 residues. Per the germline V gene, CDR1 is SQVTM and CDR2 is ANQGSEA. Trimming at V came to 6 bases and at J to 3 bases, leaving 9 bases not matched to a gene. CDR3 amino acids: CSVDTGGDYTEAFF. The CDR3 coding sequence is TGCAGCGTCGACACAGGGGGAGATTACACTGAAGCTTTCTTT.

In nucleotides, the CDR3 is TGTGCCAGCTCACTAGCGGGGGGCACAGATACGCAGTATTTT. This encodes CASSLAGGTDTQYF. The chain recombines TRBV18 with TRBJ2-3; TRBD2 agrees at 9 bases. Germline values: CDR1 KGHSH, CDR2 LQKENI. CDR3 size: 14 residues. V lost 4 bases, J lost 1 base, and 0 bases stayed unmatched.